The 22 T cell receptor beta chains listed next were all sequenced from one sample in a study of OX40 agonist ivuxolimab in advanced cancers. Sequencing was performed with immunoSEQ multiplex PCR; in TCRdb, only in-frame clones are kept and a portion is missing. The sample gives roughly 49,000 clones, around nine tenths of which show up once; approximately 3.8% is in the top ten. The sample here was CD4+ or CD8+ T cells sorted from blood, taken in a trial of the OX40 agonist ivuxolimab. Receptors originate from an adult with an advanced solid tumor such as melanoma, head and neck, liver or kidney cancer.

V gene TRBV28 combines with J gene TRBJ1-2; TRBD1 aligns across 9 bases. Germline lookup yields CDR1 MDHEN and CDR2 SYDVKM. The CDR3 extends over 13 amino acids. V was clipped by 5 bases and J by 7 bases; unmatched bases: 5. The CDR3 DNA is TGTGCCAGCAGTCTACAGGGGGCTAGTGGCTACACCTTC. Its protein product is CASSLQGASGYTF.

The chain combines TRBV29-1 with TRBJ2-2; D gene ambiguous. V lost 4 bases and J lost 0, with 12 bases in between. Germline loops: CDR1 SQVTM, CDR2 ANQGSEA. This CDR3 is 15 amino acids long. The CDR3 spells CSVAVGDANTGELFF. CDR3 nucleotide sequence: TGCAGCGTTGCTGTGGGCGACGCGAACACCGGGGAGCTGTTTTTT.

V gene TRBV7-8 combines with J gene TRBJ1-5; no reliable D call. Germline V gives CDR1 SGHVS, CDR2 FQNEAQ. The V and J ends lost 4 bases and 1 base respectively, with 23 bases between them. CDR3 length equals 19 residues. The CDR3 here is CASSSLVMSLSRSNQPQHF. The DNA for the CDR3 is TGTGCCAGCAGCTCCCTGGTAATGAGCTTAAGCCGAAGCAATCAGCCCCAGCATTTT.

The chain couples TRBV2 to TRBJ2-5; perhaps TRBD2 as D (6 bases). This CDR3 comprises 19 residues. V shed 1 base and J shed 1 base, with 22 bases lying between them. CDR1 and CDR2 (germline): SNHLY, FYNNEI. The CDR3 here is CASSEGGLRLYGGQETQYF. In DNA form, the CDR3 reads TGTGCCAGCAGTGAAGGGGGACTGAGATTATACGGGGGCCAAGAGACCCAGTACTTC.

The rearrangement uses TRBV7-9 and TRBJ1-2; 12 nucleotides line up with TRBD1. Germline V gene lookup returns CDR1 SEHNR and CDR2 FQNEAQ (reference sequence). This CDR3 comprises 16 residues. Trimming at V came to 5 bases and at J to 6 bases, leaving 10 bases not matched to a gene. The chain's CDR3 is CASSLVVGTGGDGYTF. CDR3 DNA sequence: TGTGCCAGCAGCCTGGTCGTTGGGACAGGGGGCGATGGCTACACCTTC. The full variable domain, rest sourced from reference TRBV7-9 and TRBJ1-2, is DTGVSQNPRHKITKRGQNVTFRCDPISEHNRLYWYRQTLGQGPEFLTYFQNEAQLEKSRLLSDRFSAERPKGSFSTLEIQRTEQGDSAMYLCASSLVVGTGGDGYTFGSGTRLTVV.

The chain employs TRBV7-9 and TRBJ1-4, with D unclear. The CDR3 extends over 16 amino acids. Germline CDR1 and CDR2: SEHNR and FQNEAQ (reference sequence). V gave up 5 bases and J gave up 0 bases, with 13 bases separating them. CDR3: CASSIWLRATNEKLFF. CDR3 nucleotides: TGTGCCAGCAGCATCTGGCTTAGAGCAACTAATGAAAAACTGTTTTTT.

The V and J genes are TRBV6-5 and TRBJ1-3; possibly TRBD1 for D (6 bases). Trimming cost V 8 bases and J 5 bases, with 13 bases left between them. The length of the CDR3 is 13 residues. The V gene's germline CDR1 is MNHEY and CDR2 SVGAGI. The CDR3, as DNA: TGTGCCAGCCAGAGGGGGTTTCGAAACACCATATATTTT. Protein product: CASQRGFRNTIYF.

This chain connects TRBV25-1 to TRBJ1-1; 7 positions agree with TRBD1. V dropped 6 bases and J dropped 5; count of bases not matched to a gene: 12. The germline V gene has CDR1 MGHDK and CDR2 SYGVNS. CDR3 length: 15 amino acids. The CDR3 region is CASREPQGRETEAFF. The CDR3 DNA reads as TGTGCCAGCAGGGAACCACAGGGGCGGGAGACTGAAGCTTTCTTT.

The chain joins TRBV6-5 to TRBJ2-1; 8 bases fit TRBD2. CDR1 MNHEY and CDR2 SVGAGI come from the germline V gene. V was clipped by 0 bases and J by 7 bases; unmatched bases: 8. This CDR3 region has 16 residues. CDR3: CASSYSPTGGLNEQFF. In DNA, the CDR3 is TGTGCCAGCAGTTACTCCCCTACGGGAGGGCTGAATGAGCAGTTCTTC.

This clone was observed a few times. J is TRBJ2-7 and V is TRBV13; D is possibly TRBD2 (6 bases). This CDR3 is 14 amino acids long. Germline CDR1 reads PRHDT; CDR2 reads FYEKMQ (reference sequence). Between the trimmed V and J ends, which lost 5 bases and 6 bases, there was a span of 17 bases. This CDR3 is CASSSSLGTAEQYF. For the CDR3, the DNA is TGTGCCAGCAGCAGCTCACTCGGGACTGCCGAGCAGTACTTC.

This chain links TRBV20-1 with TRBJ2-4, with D maybe TRBD1 (6 bases). Between the trimmed V and J ends, which lost 6 bases and 16 bases, there was a span of 19 bases. Per germline, CDR1 DFQATT and CDR2 SNEGSKA (reference sequence). The CDR3 sequence is 11 residues long. CDR3 in amino acids: CSAILRDNPYF. CDR3 in DNA: TGCAGTGCAATCCTCCGGGACAATCCTTACTTC.

The rearrangement links TRBV4-1 to TRBJ2-3; D is uncertain. Looked up from germline, CDR1 is MGHRA and CDR2 is YSYEKL. Deletions cut 1 base from V and 0 bases from J, with 5 bases between. This CDR3 spans 14 amino acids. CDR3 bases: TGCGCCAGCAGCCAAGTCCTGAGCACAGATACGCAGTATTTT. Translated: CASSQVLSTDTQYF.

This chain joins TRBV5-4 and TRBJ2-2; a possible D gene is TRBD2 (5 bases). The CDR3 has 14 amino acids. Trimming took 4 bases from V and 6 from J, leaving 13 bases between them. CDR1 is SGHNT and CDR2 is YYREEE in the germline V gene (reference sequence). CDR3 sequence: CASSTLTRSGELFF. In DNA form, the CDR3 reads TGTGCCAGCAGCACCCTTACTAGGTCCGGGGAGCTGTTTTTT.

Only a few counts were recorded for this clone. The chain recombines TRBV6-4 with TRBJ1-2; tentatively, D is TRBD1 (5 bases). Looked up from germline, CDR1 is MRHNA and CDR2 is SNTAGT. V was clipped by 3 bases and J by 7 bases, with 9 bases between them. This CDR3 has 12 residues. DNA for the CDR3: TGTGCCAGCAGTGAATGGGACGGTGGCTACACCTTC. As protein: CASSEWDGGYTF.

The CDR3 nucleotides read TGTGCCAGCAGTTATACAGGGAACTATGAGCAGTTCTTC. This encodes CASSYTGNYEQFF. The V and J genes are TRBV2 and TRBJ2-1, with D possibly matching TRBD1 (6 bases). The V gene's germline CDR1 is SNHLY and CDR2 FYNNEI. The CDR3 contains 13 residues. Trimming removed 5 bases from V and 8 bases from J, with 13 bases in between.

CDR3 protein: CASSKMLAGESYEQYF. The CDR3, as DNA: TGTGCCAGCAGCAAAATGCTAGCGGGCGAGTCCTACGAGCAGTACTTC. The chain carries TRBV7-8 and TRBJ2-7, with 8 bases matching TRBD2. J was trimmed by 1 base and V by 5 bases; bases with no gene match: 10. The CDR3 covers 16 residues. Per the germline V gene, CDR1 is SGHVS and CDR2 is FQNEAQ. Supplemented by reference TRBV7-8 and TRBJ2-7, the full variable domain reads GAGVSQSPRYKVAKRGQDVALRCDPISGHVSLFWYQQALGQGPEFLTYFQNEAQLDKSGLPSDRFFAERPEGSVSTLKIQRTQQEDSAVYLCASSKMLAGESYEQYFGPGTRLTVT.

DNA for the CDR3: TGTGCCAGCAGCTTAGAATCGACTAGCGGGTCCTACGAGCAGTACTTC. Its translation is CASSLESTSGSYEQYF. The V gene is TRBV7-2, the J gene TRBJ2-5, with 10 positions matching TRBD2. The J call is doubtful: the DNA matches TRBJ2-7 better. Germline-derived CDR1 and CDR2 are SGHTA and FQGNSA. CDR3 length: 16 residues.

The chain recombines TRBV4-2 with TRBJ2-2; D not resolved. The V and J ends lost 5 bases and 2 bases respectively, with 12 bases between them. CDR3 size: 15 residues. Germline CDR1 reads LGHNA; CDR2 reads YNFKEQ. CDR3 region: CASSVLTDNTGELFF. CDR3 nucleotides: TGTGCCAGCAGCGTCTTAACAGATAACACCGGGGAGCTGTTTTTT.

The chain recombines TRBV6-5 with TRBJ2-1, with a possible D match to TRBD2 (6 bases). Trimming stripped 6 bases from V and 10 bases from J, with 16 bases between. Germline loops: CDR1 MNHEY, CDR2 SVGAGI. This CDR3 comprises 13 residues. The CDR3 region is CASRTVDAGEQFF. DNA of the CDR3: TGTGCCAGCAGGACGGTCGACGCGGGAGAGCAGTTCTTC.

J is TRBJ2-7 and V is TRBV7-2, with TRBD1 matching 10 bases. Trimming removed 4 bases from V and 3 bases from J; junction bases left unmatched: 9. CDR3 length equals 16 residues. The germline V gene encodes CDR1 SGHTA and CDR2 FQGNSA. CDR3 loop: CASSSHRTGGVYEQYF. The DNA of the CDR3 is TGTGCCAGCAGCTCCCATAGGACAGGGGGGGTCTACGAGCAGTACTTC.

V usage is TRBV5-5 and J usage is TRBJ2-7, with D uncertain. CDR1 is SGHKS, CDR2 YYEKEE, per germline (reference sequence). Trimming took off 7 bases at V and 5 bases at J, with 19 bases between the two ends. The CDR3 spans 14 residues. The CDR3 DNA sequence: TGTGCCAGCCCTAATGCCGACCGGAGCAACGAGCAGTACTTC. Translating gives CASPNADRSNEQYF.

This sequence joins TRBV10-1 and TRBJ1-1, with unresolved D. Germline V CDR1 and CDR2: WNHNN, SYGVQD (reference sequence). The CDR3 contains 14 residues. Between the trimmed V and J ends, which lost 3 bases and 1 base, there was a span of 9 bases. In DNA form, the CDR3 reads TGCGCCAGCAGTGAAAGGGTGGGGAACACTGAAGCTTTCTTT. Translated: CASSERVGNTEAFF.